This TCR beta chain was sequenced for a study of response to subunit inactivated influenza vaccine. Points on this clonotype: What it binds is unknown.

General observations from the study: Each seasonal flu vaccination may recruit only limited new T cells, authors suggested.

TCRdb called the RT-PCR reads again in MiXCR, with one record for every CDR3 protein. Of 650,000 to 800,000 distinct CDR3 sequences listed, approximately 15% were seen once; the top ten hold approximately 6.5%. Material: PBMCs from blood, obtained less than 15 days before vaccination. The clonotype originates from a man aged 50 or older who received an inactivated influenza vaccine.

CDR3: CASSLYREGKLFF. The CDR3 nucleotides are TGTGCCAGCAGTTTATACAGGGAAGGAAAACTGTTTTTT. The chain is built from TRBV6-6 and TRBJ1-4, with D perhaps TRBD1 (6 bases). Trimming cost V 4 bases and J 10 bases, with 13 bases left between them. CDR3 size: 13 residues. Germline V gene lookup returns CDR1 MNHNY and CDR2 SVGAGI (reference sequence).